Presented here are 11 T cell receptor beta chains from one specimen sequenced in a study of cytomegalovirus exposure and HLA in healthy donors. Researchers ran the PCR with 60 Vbeta and 13 Jbeta primers. TCRdb keeps only in-frame clones here, not all; method: immunoSEQ multiplex PCR. The table counts over 100,000 clones; less than 2% lies in the top ten. Sequencing was performed on PBMCs. The source is a man aged 18 to 35 in good health and CMV-seronegative.

This chain links TRBV5-1 with TRBJ2-7; TRBD1 agrees at 8 bases. This CDR3 has 15 residues. Germline V gene data show CDR1 as SGHRS and CDR2 as YFSETQ. Germline trimming cut 3 bases from V and 3 bases from J; bases unmatched to any gene: 8. CDR3 DNA sequence: TGCGCCAGCAGCTCAACGACCACAGGGGGCTACGAGCAGTACTTC. Encoded protein: CASSSTTTGGYEQYF.

The CDR3 DNA reads TGTGCCAGCAACCTTAGCGGGATGTCCGGGGAGCTGTTTTTT. This sequence encodes CASNLSGMSGELFF. The rearrangement joins TRBV28 to TRBJ2-2; the match to TRBD2 covers 8 bases. Germline V gene sequence: CDR1 MDHEN, CDR2 SYDVKM. The CDR3 is 14 residues long. V gave up 7 bases and J gave up 6 bases; unmatched junction bases: 7.

The rearrangement joins TRBV19 to TRBJ2-2, with D unclear. CDR1 and CDR2 from the germline V gene are LNHDA and SQIVND (reference sequence). The CDR3 covers 11 residues. Trimming took off 8 bases at V and 7 bases at J, with 8 bases between the two ends. The DNA of the CDR3 is TGTGCCAGTCTATCGTACGGGGAGCTGTTTTTT. As protein: CASLSYGELFF.

The chain uses TRBV4-1 and TRBJ2-1; weak D call: TRBD1 (5 bases). V was pared by 1 base and J by 8 bases, with 15 bases between. The CDR3 has 15 amino acids. Germline-derived CDR1 and CDR2 are MGHRA and YSYEKL. Written as DNA, the CDR3 is TGCGCCAGCAGCCAAGCAGACAGAGCTAGGGATGAGCAGTTCTTC. It translates to CASSQADRARDEQFF.

The genes are TRBV18 and TRBJ2-7, with D possibly being TRBD1 (5 bases). V was trimmed by 3 bases and J by 3 bases, leaving 15 bases between them. Germline V CDR1 and CDR2: KGHSH, LQKENI. The CDR3 contains 15 residues. CDR3 nucleotide sequence: TGTGCCAGCTCACCGTCCCGACAGTTTTTCTACGAGCAGTACTTC. As protein: CASSPSRQFFYEQYF.

The chain has TRBV12-2 and TRBJ1-4; the table's TRBD1 call for D was not verified on the DNA. TRBV12-2 is reported as a pseudogene. The CDR3 spans 15 residues. This CDR3 reads CASRRANRGSEKLFF. The CDR3 nucleotides are TGTGCAAGTCGCCGAGCTAACAGGGGTAGTGAAAAACTGTTTTTT.

V and J are TRBV7-2 and TRBJ1-5; 8 positions match TRBD1. With V trimmed by 4 bases and J by 3 bases, 5 bases remained unmatched. This CDR3 spans 15 amino acids. Germline V gene lookup returns CDR1 SGHTA and CDR2 FQGNSA. As DNA, the CDR3 is TGTGCCAGCAGCTCCGGACAGGGACCCAATCAGCCCCAGCATTTT. It is translated as CASSSGQGPNQPQHF.

This chain joins TRBV29-1 and TRBJ2-5; perhaps TRBD2 as D (6 bases). The DNA end favors TRBJ2-7, so the J call may be wrong. Germline CDR1 is SQVTM and CDR2 is ANQGSEA. The CDR3 has 15 amino acids. The CDR3 nucleotides read TGCAGCGACAGGAGGGGAGGAGCGGAGACCTACGAGCAGTACTTC. Its protein product is CSDRRGGAETYEQYF.

The rearrangement uses TRBV7-9 and TRBJ1-5, with TRBD1 matching 7 bases. There are 14 residues in the CDR3. Germline lookup yields CDR1 SEHNR and CDR2 FQNEAQ (reference sequence). Trimming removed 4 bases from V and 5 bases from J; junction bases left unmatched: 5. In DNA form, the CDR3 reads TGTGCCAGCAGCTCACTCGGGACAGATCAGCCCCAGCATTTT. This translates into CASSSLGTDQPQHF.

The V gene is TRBV6-1, the J gene TRBJ1-2, with 7 bases identical to TRBD1. Unmatched junction bases numbered 8, after V lost 8 bases and J lost 5 bases. CDR1 is MNHNS and CDR2 is SASEGT in the germline V gene. The CDR3 covers 13 residues. CDR3 coding DNA: TGTGCCAGCGATACCGGGACAGTTTATGGCTACACCTTC. This sequence encodes CASDTGTVYGYTF.

The J gene is TRBJ2-7, the V gene TRBV5-1, with TRBD2 matching over 7 bases. The CDR3 totals 14 residues. The J segment lost 3 bases and the V segment lost 5 bases, leaving 8 bases of the junction unmatched. Germline assignment: CDR1 SGHRS and CDR2 YFSETQ. The DNA of the CDR3 is TGCGCCAGCAGTCCGGGAGGACGGAACTACGAGCAGTACTTC. Its protein product is CASSPGGRNYEQYF.